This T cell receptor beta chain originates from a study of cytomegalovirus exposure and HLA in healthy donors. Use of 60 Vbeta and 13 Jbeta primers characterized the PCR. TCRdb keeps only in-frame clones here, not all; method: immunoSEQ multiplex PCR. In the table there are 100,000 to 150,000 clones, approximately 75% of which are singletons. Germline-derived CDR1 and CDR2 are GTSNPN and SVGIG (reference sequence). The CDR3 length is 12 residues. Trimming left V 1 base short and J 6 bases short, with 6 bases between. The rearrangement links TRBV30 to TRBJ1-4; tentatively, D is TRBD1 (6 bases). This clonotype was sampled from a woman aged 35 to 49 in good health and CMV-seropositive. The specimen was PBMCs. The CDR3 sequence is CAWSAGDEKLFF. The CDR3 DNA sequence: TGTGCCTGGAGTGCAGGGGATGAAAAACTGTTTTTT.